The 2 T cell receptor beta chains listed next were all sequenced from one sample in a study of T-cell memory formation after mild COVID-19. TCRdb analysed the 5' RACE reads with MiXCR anew, one entry per CDR3 protein. The sample lists around 200,000 distinct CDR3 sequences, around 16% occurring once. The sample was PBMCs or a T cell subset sorted from them (not recorded which). The source is an adult woman who had mild COVID-19 (a few samples of this study predate the infection). Cell type and time point are not known.

The CDR3 reads CASSGSNSYEQYF. The CDR3 DNA reads TGTGCCAGCAGCGGTAGTAATTCCTACGAGCAGTACTTC. The chain carries TRBV9 and TRBJ2-7; D uncertain. Germline loops: CDR1 SGDLS, CDR2 YYNGEE. V dropped 3 bases and J dropped 1 base, with 8 bases sitting between them. This CDR3 region has 13 residues.

In its sample, this clonotype was seen a few times. The chain is built from TRBV7-9 and TRBJ2-3; no definite D call. V lost 0 bases and J 0 bases, leaving 13 bases between the germline ends. The CDR3 loop spans 17 amino acids. Germline V gene data show CDR1 as SEHNR and CDR2 as FQNEAQ (reference sequence). The CDR3 protein is CASSLARSADSTDTQYF. CDR3 nucleotides: TGTGCCAGCAGCTTAGCGCGATCGGCGGACAGCACAGATACGCAGTATTTT.